Below are 25 T cell receptor beta chains sequenced from a single sample in a study of shared clonotypes between healthy human individuals. Using immunoSEQ multiplex PCR, the repertoire was profiled, and TCRdb retains in-frame clones only, with some absent. The sample lists millions of clones, 93% occurring once. Material for sequencing was naive CD4+ T cells from PBMCs. Subset of the sample: CD45RA+ positively selected. The receptors derive from a man aged 18-30 years in good health. Some clones in this sample may be carry-over from other donors' samples.

The V and J genes are TRBV9 and TRBJ1-1; D remains unclear. Germline CDR1 and CDR2: SGDLS and YYNGEE. The CDR3 totals 13 residues. Trimming removed 3 bases from V and 5 bases from J, with 11 bases in between. The CDR3 reads CASSESVVTEAFF. Written as DNA, the CDR3 is TGTGCCAGCAGCGAGTCGGTTGTAACTGAAGCTTTCTTT.

The V gene is TRBV27, the J gene TRBJ1-1; tentatively, D is TRBD1 (5 bases). Germline lookup yields CDR1 MNHEY and CDR2 SMNVEV (reference sequence). V lost 6 bases and J 11 bases, leaving 31 bases between the germline ends. The CDR3 loop spans 17 amino acids. CDR3 DNA: TGTGCCAGCAGCCCCCCGAGGCAGGGCGGGGTCCCCCCGATGGCTTTCTTT. Translated, it gives CASSPPRQGGVPPMAFF.

Regarding this clone: The sample has other DNA sequences that encode this CDR3 too. The chain combines TRBV9 with TRBJ1-1; D ambiguous. The germline V and J ends were trimmed by 2 bases and 0 bases, with 8 bases remaining between them. CDR3 size: 14 residues. Germline V CDR1 and CDR2: SGDLS, YYNGEE. CDR3 protein: CASSVGRLNTEAFF. CDR3 nucleotide sequence: TGTGCCAGCAGCGTCGGACGGTTGAACACTGAAGCTTTCTTT.

This chain joins TRBV5-4 and TRBJ2-7; the match to TRBD2 covers 7 bases. V lost 0 bases, J lost 6 bases, and 15 bases stayed unmatched. The CDR3 sequence is 17 residues long. Looked up from germline, CDR1 is SGHNT and CDR2 is YYREEE (reference sequence). The DNA of the CDR3 is TGTGCCAGCAGCTTGGGTTTAGCGGGCACACTTACGGGCGAGCAGTACTTC. Protein product: CASSLGLAGTLTGEQYF.

The chain uses TRBV11-2 and TRBJ1-1; D unclear. The CDR3 totals 14 residues. With 1 base removed from V and 1 base from J, the gap between germline ends came to 7 bases. Germline CDR1 and CDR2: SGHAT and FQNNGV. The CDR3 is CASSLVLANTEAFF. For the CDR3, the DNA is TGTGCCAGCAGCTTAGTCCTCGCGAACACTGAAGCTTTCTTT.

The J gene is TRBJ2-7, the V gene TRBV27, with 8 bases lining up with TRBD2. Germline CDR1 and CDR2: MNHEY and SMNVEV (reference sequence). The CDR3 has 14 residues. Trimming at V came to 3 bases and at J to 6 bases, leaving 7 bases not matched to a gene. The CDR3 loop reads CASSFNGRASEQYF. Written as DNA, the CDR3 is TGTGCCAGCAGTTTTAACGGGAGGGCCAGCGAGCAGTACTTC.

The chain recombines TRBV2 with TRBJ2-7, with 8 bases lining up with TRBD2. CDR3 length: 14 amino acids. Trimming removed 6 bases from V and 7 bases from J; junction bases left unmatched: 11. Germline CDR1 reads SNHLY; CDR2 reads FYNNEI. The CDR3: CASSLGLALGEQYF. DNA of the CDR3: TGTGCCAGCAGCCTCGGACTAGCCTTGGGTGAGCAGTACTTC.

The chain recombines TRBV6-6 with TRBJ1-2; possibly TRBD1 for D (6 bases). V shed 5 bases and J shed 3 bases, with 19 bases lying between them. Germline V lookup: CDR1 MNHNY, CDR2 SVGAGI (reference sequence). CDR3 length equals 16 residues. The CDR3 loop reads CASSPRQAGGDYGYTF. The CDR3 nucleotides read TGTGCCAGCAGTCCAAGACAGGCTGGGGGGGACTATGGCTACACCTTC.

This chain joins TRBV19 and TRBJ1-5; tentatively, D is TRBD1 (5 bases). This CDR3 is 15 amino acids long. The germline V gene encodes CDR1 LNHDA and CDR2 SQIVND (reference sequence). Trimming stripped 2 bases from V and 11 bases from J, with 19 bases between. In DNA form, the CDR3 reads TGTGCCAGTAGTATAAGATGGTCGGGGCTCTTGACCCAGCATTTT. It is translated as CASSIRWSGLLTQHF.

The chain's CDR3 is CATSPTGTSGLRQFF. CDR3 coding DNA: TGTGCCACCTCTCCTACTGGGACTAGCGGTTTACGGCAGTTCTTC. This chain links TRBV19 with TRBJ2-1; 11 bases match TRBD2. Germline V gives CDR1 LNHDA, CDR2 SQIVND (reference sequence). Trimming at V came to 10 bases and at J to 12 bases, leaving 17 bases not matched to a gene. This CDR3 is 15 amino acids long.

V usage is TRBV6-1 and J usage is TRBJ1-1, with D uncertain. Trimming removed 2 bases at V and 1 base at J, with 8 bases between. The CDR3 is 14 amino acids. Germline CDR1 is MNHNS and CDR2 is SASEGT. CDR3 DNA sequence: TGTGCCAGCAGTGAATCTGGGAAGAACACTGAAGCTTTCTTT. Protein sequence: CASSESGKNTEAFF.

The chain joins TRBV25-1 to TRBJ2-7, with 8 positions matching TRBD2. V trimming: 5 bases; J trimming: 5 bases; junction bases outside the gene matches: 11. The V gene's germline CDR1 is MGHDK and CDR2 SYGVNS. The CDR3 covers 15 residues. The CDR3 here is CASSPNSGTAHEQYF. The CDR3 coding sequence is TGTGCCAGCAGTCCAAATAGCGGGACGGCCCACGAGCAGTACTTC.

As DNA, the CDR3 is TGTGCCAGCAGCCTAGGGGCGGCCATGAACACTGAAGCTTTCTTT. This sequence encodes CASSLGAAMNTEAFF. This sequence joins TRBV5-4 and TRBJ1-1, with D perhaps TRBD1 (5 bases). CDR1 SGHNT and CDR2 YYREEE come from the germline V gene (reference sequence). The CDR3 length is 15 residues. Trimming removed 4 bases from V and 0 bases from J, with 13 bases in between.

The V and J genes are TRBV27 and TRBJ2-3, with 7 positions matching TRBD1. This CDR3 has 14 amino acids. After removal of 7 bases from V and 2 bases from J, the junction contained 6 bases not matched to a gene. CDR1 and CDR2 (germline): MNHEY, SMNVEV (reference sequence). CDR3 protein: CASNRDSLTDTQYF. The CDR3 DNA sequence: TGTGCCAGCAACCGGGACAGCCTCACAGATACGCAGTATTTT.

This clone was counted a few times. V is TRBV29-1 and J is TRBJ2-2; the D is unclear. The germline V gene has CDR1 SQVTM and CDR2 ANQGSEA. The V end lost 8 bases, the J end lost 7 bases, and 17 bases lay between the germline ends. This CDR3 is built from 13 residues. The chain's CDR3 is CSYQPTANGELFF. CDR3 in DNA: TGCAGCTACCAGCCTACAGCTAACGGGGAGCTGTTTTTT.

The gene calls are TRBV6-5 and TRBJ2-2, with unresolved D. The CDR3 length is 14 residues. Per the germline V gene, CDR1 is MNHEY and CDR2 is SVGAGI. V shed 6 bases and J shed 3 bases, with 11 bases lying between them. CDR3: CASRRTIDTGELFF. DNA for the CDR3: TGTGCCAGCAGACGCACGATAGACACCGGGGAGCTGTTTTTT.

This chain links TRBV27 with TRBJ2-7; D is unresolved. The germline V gene has CDR1 MNHEY and CDR2 SMNVEV (reference sequence). Trimming removed 1 base from V and 6 bases from J, with 10 bases in between. CDR3 length equals 13 residues. CDR3 bases: TGTGCCAGCAGTTTATACGACTTGCGCGAGCAGTACTTC. Its translation is CASSLYDLREQYF.

V usage is TRBV7-9 and J usage is TRBJ2-2; no clear D gene. The V gene's germline CDR1 is SEHNR and CDR2 FQNEAQ (reference sequence). Trimming removed 2 bases from V and 7 bases from J, with 8 bases in between. This CDR3 contains 13 residues. CDR3 bases: TGTGCCAGCAGCTTACTAGGCGGCGGGGAGCTGTTTTTT. This gives the protein CASSLLGGGELFF.

This clone was observed once. This rearrangement joins TRBV7-9 to TRBJ2-7; 7 bases are a match to TRBD2. V lost 6 bases and J lost 4; bases outside the gene matches: 12. CDR3 size: 15 residues. The germline gives CDR1 SEHNR, CDR2 FQNEAQ (reference sequence). DNA of the CDR3: TGTGCCAGCAGAAAAGGGAGGGCGGAGGTGTACGAGCAGTACTTC. Its protein is CASRKGRAEVYEQYF.

For the CDR3, the DNA is TGTGCCAGCAGTGACCGGGACAGTTTAGCTCCTAACTATGGCTACACCTTC. As protein: CASSDRDSLAPNYGYTF. J is TRBJ1-2 and V is TRBV6-1, with TRBD1 identical over 7 bases. The V segment lost 3 bases and the J segment 0 bases; nucleotides outside the gene matches: 10. Germline CDR1 MNHNS, CDR2 SASEGT. CDR3 length: 17 amino acids.

The V and J genes are TRBV4-1 and TRBJ1-4; D unresolved. The CDR3 extends over 15 amino acids. Trimming stripped 4 bases from V and 6 bases from J, with 15 bases between. From germline, CDR1 is MGHRA and CDR2 YSYEKL. The chain's CDR3 is CASSPLYGVYEKLFF. CDR3 sequence (DNA): TGCGCCAGCAGCCCCCTCTATGGCGTGTATGAAAAACTGTTTTTT.

The chain recombines TRBV28 with TRBJ1-2; D not certain. Trimming took off 5 bases at V and 8 bases at J, with 18 bases between the two ends. The CDR3 sequence is 14 residues long. Germline V lookup: CDR1 MDHEN, CDR2 SYDVKM. CDR3 bases: TGTGCCAGCAGTGCCCCGGGAGGTAGTTTCGGCTACACCTTC. Its protein is CASSAPGGSFGYTF.

The chain joins TRBV2 to TRBJ2-5, with 16 bases matching TRBD2. Germline-derived CDR1 and CDR2 are SNHLY and FYNNEI. V lost 7 bases and J lost 5; bases outside the gene matches: 7. The CDR3 has 16 residues. The CDR3 loop is CASTLGLAGGQETQYF. The CDR3 DNA reads TGTGCCAGCACCCTGGGACTAGCGGGAGGGCAGGAGACCCAGTACTTC. Variable domain in full (rest from reference TRBV2 and TRBJ2-5): EPEVTQTPSHQVTQMGQEVILRCVPISNHLYFYWYRQILGQKVEFLVSFYNNEISEKSEIFDDQFSVERPDGSNFTLKIRSTKLEDSAMYFCASTLGLAGGQETQYFGPGTRLLVL.

This clone was recorded once. The chain combines TRBV2 with TRBJ2-1; D possibly matches TRBD1 or TRBD2 (5 bases each). Germline CDR1 and CDR2: SNHLY and FYNNEI. Deletions cut 3 bases from V and 8 bases from J, with 17 bases between. The CDR3 extends over 15 amino acids. Here the CDR3 reads CASSEGWDPVDEQFF. In DNA, the CDR3 is TGTGCCAGCAGTGAGGGGTGGGACCCCGTCGATGAGCAGTTCTTC.

This clone showed up just once. V usage is TRBV5-6 and J usage is TRBJ2-2, with 9 bases that match TRBD2. The CDR3 runs to 16 residues. Per germline, CDR1 SGHDT and CDR2 YYEEEE. V lost 7 bases and J lost 7; bases outside the gene matches: 14. CDR3 sequence (DNA): TGTGCCAGCGGACATTGGGCGGGAGGGCCGGTCGGGGAGCTGTTTTTT. This gives the protein CASGHWAGGPVGELFF.